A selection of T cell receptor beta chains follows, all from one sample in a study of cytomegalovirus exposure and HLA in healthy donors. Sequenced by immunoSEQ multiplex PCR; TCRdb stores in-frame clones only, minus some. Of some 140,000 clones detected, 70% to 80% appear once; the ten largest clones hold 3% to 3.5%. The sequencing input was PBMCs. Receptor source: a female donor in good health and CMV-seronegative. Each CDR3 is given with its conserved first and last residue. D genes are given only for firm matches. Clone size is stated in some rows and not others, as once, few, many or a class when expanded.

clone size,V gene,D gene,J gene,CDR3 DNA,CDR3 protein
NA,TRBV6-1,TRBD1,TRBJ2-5,TGTGCCAGCCGATTCCAGGGGGCCGGGGAGACCCAGTACTTC,CASRFQGAGETQYF
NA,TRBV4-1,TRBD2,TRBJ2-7,TGCGCCAGCAGCCCCCGGGGGGGATCCTACGAGCAGTACTTC,CASSPRGGSYEQYF
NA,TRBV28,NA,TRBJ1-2,TGTGCCAGCCTAAGGGGGTCCCAGGCGTATGGCTACACCTTC,CASLRGSQAYGYTF
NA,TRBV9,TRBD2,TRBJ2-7,TGTGCCAGCAGCGTATCTAGCGGGAGTGTCAACGAGCAGTACTTC,CASSVSSGSVNEQYF
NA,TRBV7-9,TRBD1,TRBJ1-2,TGTGCATTAACAGGGGGTTACTATGGCTACACCTTC,CALTGGYYGYTF
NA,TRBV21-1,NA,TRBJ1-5,TGTGCCAGCCCAGGGGCTAATCAGCCCCAGCATTTT,CASPGANQPQHF
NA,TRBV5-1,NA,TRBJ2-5,TGCGCCAGCAGCCCCCGGGACAACCAAGGGGAGACCCAGTACTTC,CASSPRDNQGETQYF
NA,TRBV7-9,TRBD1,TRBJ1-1,TGTGCCAGCAGCGCTACAGGGGGCGAAACTTTCTTT,CASSATGGETFF
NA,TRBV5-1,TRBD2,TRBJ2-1,TGCGCCAGCAGCTTGGCCTCGACTAGCGGAGCCTACAATGAGCAGTTCTTC,CASSLASTSGAYNEQFF
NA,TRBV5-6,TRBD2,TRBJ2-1,TGTGCCAGCAGCCGGATTGCCCTAGCGGGGGGGCATAATGAGCAGTTCTTC,CASSRIALAGGHNEQFF
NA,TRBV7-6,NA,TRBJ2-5,TGTGCCAGCAGCTCCCTAGCGTCAGAGACCCAGTACTTC,CASSSLASETQYF
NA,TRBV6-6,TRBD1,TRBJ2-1,TGTGCCAGCAGCCTCGTACAGGGGGCCTACAATGAGCAGTTCTTC,CASSLVQGAYNEQFF
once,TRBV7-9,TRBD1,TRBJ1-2,TGTGCCAGCAGCCCCCAGGGGGTGGCAGGGATCTATGGCTACACCTTC,CASSPQGVAGIYGYTF
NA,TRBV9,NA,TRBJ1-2,TGTGCCAGCAGCGTAGGTGGACTACATGGCTACACCTTC,CASSVGGLHGYTF
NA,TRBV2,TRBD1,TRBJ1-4,TGTGCCAGTGGGACAGAAATTAATGAAAAACTGTTTTTT,CASGTEINEKLFF
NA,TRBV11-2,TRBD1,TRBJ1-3,TGTGCCAGCAGCACCGGAGGACAGGGCTCTGGAAACACCATATATTTT,CASSTGGQGSGNTIYF
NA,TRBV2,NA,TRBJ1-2,TGTGCCAGCGAGGGAGGGGCGGACGGCTACACCTTC,CASEGGADGYTF
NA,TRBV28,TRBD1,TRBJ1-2,TGTGCCAGCAGGGGAAGGGACAGGGAAGGCTACACCTTC,CASRGRDREGYTF
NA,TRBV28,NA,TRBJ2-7,TGTGCCAGCAGTTTTAGGAGGACCCTCTCGGGAGAGCAGTACTTC,CASSFRRTLSGEQYF
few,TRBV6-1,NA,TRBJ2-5,TGTGCCAGCAATGAGGCAGGGGAAGAGACCCAGTACTTC,CASNEAGEETQYF
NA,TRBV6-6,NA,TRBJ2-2,TGTGCCAGCAGTTATAAAAAGAACACCGGGGAGCTGTTTTTT,CASSYKKNTGELFF
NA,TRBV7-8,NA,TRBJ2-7,TGTGCCAGCAGCTCTTCAGACGAGCAGTACTTC,CASSSSDEQYF
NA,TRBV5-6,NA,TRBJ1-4,TGTGCCAGCAGCTTACAGGGAAGTGAAAAACTGTTTTTT,CASSLQGSEKLFF
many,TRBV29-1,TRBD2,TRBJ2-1,TGCAGCGTTACGGGAGGCTCCTACAATGAGCAGTTCTTC,CSVTGGSYNEQFF
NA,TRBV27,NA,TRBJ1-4,TGTGCCAGCAGTCCCCCGGGGGGCCCTGAAAAACTGTTTTTT,CASSPPGGPEKLFF
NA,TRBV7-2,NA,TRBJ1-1,TGTGCCAGCAGCTCCGAGGGGAGCCTCAGGGGCACTGAAGCTTTCTTT,CASSSEGSLRGTEAFF
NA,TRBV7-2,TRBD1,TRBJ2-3,TGTGCCAGCAGCAAGGACAGGGGGTCAGATACGCAGTATTTT,CASSKDRGSDTQYF